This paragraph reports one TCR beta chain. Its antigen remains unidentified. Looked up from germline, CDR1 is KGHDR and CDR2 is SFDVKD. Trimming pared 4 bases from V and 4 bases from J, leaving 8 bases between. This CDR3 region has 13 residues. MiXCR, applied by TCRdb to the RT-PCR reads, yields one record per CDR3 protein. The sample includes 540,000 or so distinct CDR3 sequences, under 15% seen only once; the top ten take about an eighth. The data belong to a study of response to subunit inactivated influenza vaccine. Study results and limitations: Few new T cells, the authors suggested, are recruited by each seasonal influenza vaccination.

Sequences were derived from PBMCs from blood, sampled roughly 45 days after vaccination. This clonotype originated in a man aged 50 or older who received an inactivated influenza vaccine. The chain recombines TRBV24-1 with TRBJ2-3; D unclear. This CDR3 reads CATSENGADTQYF. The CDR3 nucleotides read TGTGCCACCAGTGAAAATGGGGCAGATACGCAGTATTTT.